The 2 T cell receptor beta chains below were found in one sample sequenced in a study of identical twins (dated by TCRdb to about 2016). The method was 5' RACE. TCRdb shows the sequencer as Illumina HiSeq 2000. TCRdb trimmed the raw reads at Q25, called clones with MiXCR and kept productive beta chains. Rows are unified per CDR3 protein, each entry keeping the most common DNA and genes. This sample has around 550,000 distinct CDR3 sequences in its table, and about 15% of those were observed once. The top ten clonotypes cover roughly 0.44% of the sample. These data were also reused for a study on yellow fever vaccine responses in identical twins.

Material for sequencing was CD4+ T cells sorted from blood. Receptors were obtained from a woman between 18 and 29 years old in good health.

This CDR3 is CSARGRDRVVTDTQYF. In nucleotides, the CDR3 is TGCAGTGCTAGAGGCAGGGACAGGGTCGTCACAGATACGCAGTATTTT. This chain joins TRBV20-1 and TRBJ2-3, with 9 bases aligning to TRBD1. CDR1 DFQATT and CDR2 SNEGSKA come from the germline V gene (reference sequence). The CDR3 contains 16 residues. The junction had 7 bases not matched to a gene; V was cut back by 1 base and J by 2 bases.

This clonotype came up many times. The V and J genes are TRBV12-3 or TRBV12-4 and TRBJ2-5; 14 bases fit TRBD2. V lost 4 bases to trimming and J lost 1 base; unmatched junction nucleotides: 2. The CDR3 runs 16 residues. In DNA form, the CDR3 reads TGTGCCAGCAGTTCCGGACTAGCGGGGGGCCAAGAGACCCAGTACTTC. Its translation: CASSSGLAGGQETQYF.